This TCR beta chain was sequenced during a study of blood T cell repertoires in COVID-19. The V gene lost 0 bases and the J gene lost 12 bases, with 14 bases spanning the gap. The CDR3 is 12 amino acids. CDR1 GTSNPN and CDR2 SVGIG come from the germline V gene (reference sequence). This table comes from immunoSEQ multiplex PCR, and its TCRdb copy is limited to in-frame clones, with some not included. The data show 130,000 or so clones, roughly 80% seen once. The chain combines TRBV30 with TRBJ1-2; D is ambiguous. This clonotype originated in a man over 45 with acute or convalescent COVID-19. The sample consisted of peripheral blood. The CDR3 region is CAWSVLYVSHTF. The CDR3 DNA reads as TGTGCCTGGAGTGTACTCTATGTGTCGCACACCTTC.